This T cell receptor beta chain is from a study of blood T cell repertoires in COVID-19. On the study more broadly: The United States, Italy and Spain were the sources of the acute and convalescent COVID-19 samples. The cDNA or gDNA used as material had been derived from T cells, B-cell-depleted T cells, or PBMCs.

This table comes from immunoSEQ multiplex PCR, and its TCRdb copy is limited to in-frame clones, with some not included. The sample contains roughly 100,000 clones, about 80% of which appear only once. Germline loops: CDR1 SGHRS, CDR2 YFSETQ. The CDR3 runs to 16 residues. The V and J ends lost 5 bases and 2 bases respectively, with 19 bases between them. The sequenced sample consisted of peripheral blood. This sequence originates from a human donor in a cohort sampled during active or convalescent COVID-19. The chain uses TRBV5-1 and TRBJ2-5, with a possible D match to TRBD1 (7 bases). The CDR3 loop is CASREGARVGQETQYF. CDR3 coding DNA: TGCGCCAGCAGGGAGGGGGCCAGGGTCGGGCAAGAGACCCAGTACTTC.